This TCR beta chain was obtained from a study of T cell repertoires in cytomegalovirus infection. The overall study: Public signatures in TCR beta pointed to CMV infection and matching HLA type. Findings and caveats of the study: Across the ex vivo response, the dominant clonotypes were HLA-C-restricted CMV-specific TCR beta clonotypes. CMV carriers with the relevant HLA were identified by cumulative public TCR beta family frequency.

TCRdb fed the reads into MiXCR, producing one record per CDR3 protein. The data hold around 320,000 distinct CDR3 sequences, with over 7.5% observed a single time. This clonotype was found many times. Antigen specificity is unknown. Germline V lookup: CDR1 SGHTA, CDR2 FQGNSA. The CDR3 is 16 residues long. Trimming removed 1 base from V and 3 bases from J; junction bases left unmatched: 9. This TCR was sampled from a human donor in good health (CMV status not recorded). Some clones in this sample may be carry-over from other donors' samples. The gene calls are TRBV7-2 and TRBJ2-7; TRBD2 matches at 7 bases. Material: PBMCs. CDR3 nucleotides: TGTGCCAGCAGCTTAGGTGGGCTCGCGGGGGACTACGAGCAGTACTTC. Translation gives CASSLGGLAGDYEQYF.